The text below deals with one T cell receptor (gamma chain). TCRdb used CATT to re-call clones from the RT-PCR reads. Seen here are around 1,200 gamma-chain clones, around 88% observed once, and the top ten hold 7%. The CDR3 extends over 14 amino acids. In germline, CDR1 is VTNTFY, CDR2 YDVSTARD (reference sequence). The trim removed 0 bases at V and 5 bases at J, leaving 7 bases unmatched. This sample is drawn from a study of gamma-delta T cells after stem cell transplantation. The rearrangement links TRGV3 to TRGJ1 or TRGJ2. The J gene comes from matching the DNA to germline here; TCRdb lacks it. This receptor was obtained from a human donor. It is not recorded whose cells these are; they may come from a transplant donor. The sample was gamma-delta T cells. CDR3 nucleotides: TGTGCCACCTGGGACAGGCCGAGGGATTATAAGAAACTCTTT. As protein: CATWDRPRDYKKLF.